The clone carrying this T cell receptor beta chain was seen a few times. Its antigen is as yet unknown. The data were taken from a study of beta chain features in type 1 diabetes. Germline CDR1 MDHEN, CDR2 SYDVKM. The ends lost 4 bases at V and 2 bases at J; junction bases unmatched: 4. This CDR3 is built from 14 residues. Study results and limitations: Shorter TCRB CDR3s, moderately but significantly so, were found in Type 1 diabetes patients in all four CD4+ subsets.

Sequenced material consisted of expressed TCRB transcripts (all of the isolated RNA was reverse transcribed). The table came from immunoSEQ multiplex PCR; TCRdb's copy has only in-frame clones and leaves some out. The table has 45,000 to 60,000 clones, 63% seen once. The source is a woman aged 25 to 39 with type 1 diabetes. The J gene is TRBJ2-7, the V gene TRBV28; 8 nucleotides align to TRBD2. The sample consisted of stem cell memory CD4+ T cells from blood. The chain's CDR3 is CASSSPTSAYEQYF. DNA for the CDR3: TGTGCCAGCAGTTCACCGACTAGCGCCTACGAGCAGTACTTC. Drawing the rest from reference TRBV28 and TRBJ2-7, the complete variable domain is DVKVTQSSRYLVKRTGEKVFLECVQDMDHENMFWYRQDPGLGLRLIYFSYDVKMKEKGDIPEGYSVSREKKERFSLILESASTNQTSMYLCASSSPTSAYEQYFGPGTRLTVT.